This T cell receptor (beta chain) comes out of a study of T-cell reconstitution after alpha-beta-depleted transplantation in children. Trimming shortened V by 2 bases and J by 7 bases, and 11 bases separated the two germline ends. This CDR3 spans 13 amino acids. During its preparation, the TCRbeta library received unique molecular identifiers. A single record per CDR3 protein comes from TCRdb applying MiXCR to the PCR reads. The profile shows around 360,000 distinct CDR3 sequences, about a tenth of them singletons. The chain is built from TRBV12-3 or TRBV12-4 and TRBJ1-2, with D possibly matching TRBD1 (6 bases). The receptor was isolated from a human donor who donated a stem cell graft to a child with acute lymphoblastic leukemia. Source: PBMCs from the stem cell graft donor, taken from the stem cell graft. This CDR3 is CASSLWGAGGYTF. The CDR3 coding sequence is TGTGCCAGCAGTTTATGGGGGGCCGGTGGCTACACCTTC.